What follows are 14 T cell receptor beta chains derived from one specimen sequenced in a study of Graves' ophthalmopathy and Graves' hyperthyroidism. The TCR beta CDR3 regions underwent amplification from RNA transcripts. First-round RT-PCR used HTBI primers; second-round multiplex PCR followed. TCRdb redid the calling of the multiplex PCR reads with MiXCR, one entry per CDR3 protein. The table includes roughly 500,000 distinct CDR3 sequences, around an eighth detected once. Sample: blood. The receptors come from a woman in her twenties or thirties with Graves' ophthalmopathy.

This clonotype was observed at least ten times. The chain recombines TRBV6-1 with TRBJ2-7; the D is unclear. Germline V gene sequence: CDR1 MNHNS, CDR2 SASEGT. The V end lost 2 bases, the J end lost 2 bases, and 13 bases lay between the germline ends. The CDR3 totals 15 residues. The DNA for the CDR3 is TGTGCCAGCAGTGAATGGGCCTCTACCACCTACGAGCAGTACTTC. Protein: CASSEWASTTYEQYF.

This clonotype has at least ten counts. Germline is not matched at one junction end, which may reflect a read error. V is TRBV12-3 or TRBV12-4 and J is TRBJ2-7, with D perhaps matching TRBD1 (6 bases). This CDR3 spans 16 amino acids. The CDR3 sequence is CASTLPPGHSSYGQYF. CDR3 sequence (DNA): TGTGCCAGCACTCTTCCACCGGGACACAGCTCCTACGGGCAGTACTTC.

Ten or more counts support this clonotype. The chain links TRBV11-2 to TRBJ2-7; 13 positions match TRBD2. The germline V gene has CDR1 SGHAT and CDR2 FQNNGV. CDR3 length: 13 amino acids. V shed 8 bases, J shed 6 bases, and the junction held 4 bases outside the gene matches. DNA of the CDR3: TGTGCCAGCGGACTAGCGGGAGCAGGCGAGCAGTACTTC. It yields the protein CASGLAGAGEQYF. Full variable domain (rest looked up from reference TRBV11-2 and TRBJ2-7): EAGVAQSPRYKIIEKRQSVAFWCNPISGHATLYWYQQILGQGPKLLIQFQNNGVVDDSQLPKDRFSAERLKGVDSTLKIQPAKLEDSAVYLCASGLAGAGEQYFGPGTRLTVT.

In this sample, this clonotype turned up many times. The germline gene is not matched at one end of the junction; a read error may be the cause. The V call is TRBV2, the J call TRBJ1-3; 7 nucleotides align to TRBD1. Germline CDR1 and CDR2: SNHLY and FYNNEI. The CDR3 spans 18 residues. The CDR3: CASSEVGADRVSENTIYF. The CDR3 DNA sequence: TGTGCCAGCAGTGAAGTAGGGGCCGACAGGGTCTCTGAAAACACCATATATTTT. Filled out from reference TRBV2 and TRBJ1-3, the complete variable domain reads EPEVTQTPSHQVTQMGQEVILRCVPISNHLYFYWYRQILGQKVEFLVSFYNNEISEKSEIFDDQFSVERPDGSNFTLKIRSTKLEDSAMYFCASSEVGADRVSENTIYFGEGSWLTVV.

This clonotype was counted ten times or more. This rearrangement joins TRBV12-3 or TRBV12-4 to TRBJ1-1; D is unresolved. CDR3 size: 12 residues. Trimming stripped 4 bases from V and 5 bases from J, with 8 bases between. CDR3 coding DNA: TGTGCCAGCAGTTGGTGGGGAACTGAAGCTTTCTTT. The encoded protein is CASSWWGTEAFF.

This clonotype was counted only a few times. The CDR3 does not close with the conserved phenylalanine or tryptophan, likely indicating a read error. V is TRBV20-1 and J is TRBJ1-5; D unclear. The germline V gene has CDR1 DFQATT and CDR2 SNEGSKA (reference sequence). The CDR3 loop spans 15 amino acids. Trimming took 0 bases from V and 2 from J, leaving 11 bases between them. CDR3: CSARDKYVGNQPQHS. Here the CDR3 DNA reads TGCAGTGCTAGAGATAAGTACGTGGGCAATCAGCCCCAGCATTCT.

This clonotype was counted many times. The V and J genes are TRBV6-1 and TRBJ1-2; 9 nucleotides match TRBD1. Germline V gives CDR1 MNHNS, CDR2 SASEGT. With V trimmed by 6 bases and J by 4 bases, 9 bases remained unmatched. CDR3 size: 15 residues. The CDR3 reads CASSSPRTGVYGYTF. The DNA of the CDR3 is TGTGCCAGCAGCTCCCCCCGGACAGGGGTCTATGGCTACACCTTC.

This clonotype was recorded many times. The V call is TRBV30, the J call TRBJ2-5; D gene ambiguous. The CDR3 is 13 residues long. Looked up from germline, CDR1 is GTSNPN and CDR2 is SVGIG (reference sequence). The V gene lost 2 bases and the J gene lost 2 bases, with 9 bases spanning the gap. The CDR3 is CAWSKSGQETQYF. As DNA, the CDR3 is TGTGCCTGGAGTAAGTCAGGTCAAGAGACCCAGTACTTC.

This clonotype was picked up many times. V gene TRBV7-2 combines with J gene TRBJ1-2; 7 bases agree with TRBD1. Looked up from germline, CDR1 is SGHTA and CDR2 is FQGNSA. This CDR3 has 13 amino acids. V was clipped by 7 bases and J by 8 bases; unmatched bases: 10. CDR3 bases: TGTGCCAGCAACCCGGGACAGTGGTCGGGCTACACCTTC. Encoded protein: CASNPGQWSGYTF.

There are many counts of this clonotype. V is TRBV20-1 and J is TRBJ2-5; D possibly corresponds to TRBD1 (6 bases). Trimming took 4 bases from V and 4 from J, leaving 7 bases between them. The CDR3 sequence is 11 residues long. Germline V gives CDR1 DFQATT, CDR2 SNEGSKA (reference sequence). Here the CDR3 reads CSATGVETQYF. Written as DNA, the CDR3 is TGCAGTGCTACAGGGGTAGAGACCCAGTACTTC.

In its sample, this clonotype was seen many times. The rearrangement uses TRBV28 and TRBJ1-6, with D possibly being TRBD1 (5 bases). Germline V CDR1 and CDR2: MDHEN, SYDVKM. V gave up 0 bases and J gave up 9 bases, with 15 bases separating them. The CDR3 contains 16 residues. The CDR3, as DNA: TGTGCCAGCAGTTTATGGGAGGGGTCAACGGCTTCACCCCTCCACTTT. The encoded protein is CASSLWEGSTASPLHF. Together with reference TRBV28 and TRBJ1-6, the CDR3 gives the full variable domain: DVKVTQSSRYLVKRTGEKVFLECVQDMDHENMFWYRQDPGLGLRLIYFSYDVKMKEKGDIPEGYSVSREKKERFSLILESASTNQTSMYLCASSLWEGSTASPLHFGNGTRLTVT.

The sample holds a few counts of this clonotype. The rearrangement joins TRBV3-1 to TRBJ1-2; a weak D match, TRBD1 (5 bases). Germline loops: CDR1 LGHDT, CDR2 YNNKEL (reference sequence). Trimming removed 4 bases at V and 4 bases at J, with 13 bases between. This CDR3 is 14 amino acids long. Here the CDR3 reads CASSPDSHGYGYTF. CDR3 nucleotide sequence: TGTGCCAGCAGCCCAGACAGCCATGGCTATGGCTACACCTTC. Full variable domain (outside the CDR3, taken from reference TRBV3-1 and TRBJ1-2): DTAVSQTPKYLVTQMGNDKSIKCEQNLGHDTMYWYKQDSKKFLKIMFSYNNKELIINETVPNRFSPKSPDKAHLNLHINSLELGDSAVYFCASSPDSHGYGYTFGSGTRLTVV.

This clonotype was found many times. The CDR3 DNA sequence: TGTGCCACCAGTGACAACAGGGTCCAAGAGACCCAGTACTTC. Amino acids: CATSDNRVQETQYF. V and J are TRBV24-1 and TRBJ2-5, with D possibly TRBD1 on 6 matching bases. V was cut by 4 bases and J by 1 base, with 9 bases left in between. Germline V gene data show CDR1 as KGHDR and CDR2 as SFDVKD. This CDR3 has 14 amino acids.

The V gene is TRBV4-1, the J gene TRBJ2-2; D unresolved. Germline assignment: CDR1 MGHRA and CDR2 YSYEKL. This CDR3 region has 14 residues. V lost 4 bases to trimming and J lost 6 bases, with 12 bases between them. The DNA for the CDR3 is TGCGCCAGCAGCCTCCCATCCGGGCCCGGGGAGCTGTTTTTT. This gives the protein CASSLPSGPGELFF.